This passage covers 27 T cell receptor beta chains from one sample sequenced in a study of identical twins. TCRdb used MiXCR to reprocess the 5' RACE reads, holding one entry per CDR3 protein. Here the sample spans around 650,000 distinct CDR3 sequences, about 7.1% being singletons. This sample was shared with a second study, whose subject was yellow fever vaccine responses in identical twins.

Sequenced material: PBMCs. These receptors all come from a woman younger than 30 in good health.

This clonotype has a count of ten or more. This chain uses TRBV10-3 with TRBJ1-2; the D gene is possibly TRBD1 (5 bases). The V and J ends lost 0 bases and 4 bases respectively, with 9 bases between them. The length of the CDR3 is 14 residues. CDR1 ENHRY and CDR2 SYGVKD come from the germline V gene. CDR3 sequence reads: CAISESGTPYGYTF. CDR3 bases: TGTGCCATCAGTGAGTCTGGGACCCCCTATGGCTACACCTTC.

As DNA, the CDR3 is TGTGCCAGCAGCCAAATCCTAGCGGGAGGGCTGGATGAGCAGTTCTTC. This translates into CASSQILAGGLDEQFF. The rearrangement uses TRBV3-1 and TRBJ2-1; 12 bases map to TRBD2. There are 16 residues in the CDR3. CDR1 is LGHDT and CDR2 is YNNKEL in the germline V gene (reference sequence). The J segment lost 8 bases and the V segment lost 2 bases, leaving 7 bases of the junction unmatched.

The gene calls are TRBV11-2 and TRBJ2-3; 8 nucleotides line up with TRBD2. V shed 3 bases, J shed 7 bases, and the junction held 12 bases outside the gene matches. The CDR3 extends over 16 amino acids. The germline V gene has CDR1 SGHAT and CDR2 FQNNGV. The CDR3 region is CASSFELGTSPYTQYF. The CDR3 DNA is TGTGCCAGCAGCTTCGAACTCGGGACTAGTCCATATACGCAGTATTTT. Full variable domain (outside the CDR3, taken from reference TRBV11-2 and TRBJ2-3): EAGVAQSPRYKIIEKRQSVAFWCNPISGHATLYWYQQILGQGPKLLIQFQNNGVVDDSQLPKDRFSAERLKGVDSTLKIQPAKLEDSAVYLCASSFELGTSPYTQYFGPGTRLTVL.

This chain connects TRBV3-1 to TRBJ1-1; TRBD1 might be the D (5 bases). CDR3 length: 14 amino acids. V was clipped by 6 bases and J by 1 base, with 12 bases between them. Germline CDR1 LGHDT, CDR2 YNNKEL (reference sequence). The CDR3, as DNA: TGTGCCAGCAGAACGGGACCTGGGAACACTGAAGCTTTCTTT. This sequence encodes CASRTGPGNTEAFF.

This clonotype was observed at least ten times. This chain uses TRBV7-3 with TRBJ2-1; no definite D call. The CDR3 spans 13 residues. From germline, CDR1 is SGHTA and CDR2 FQGTGA. V was shortened by 2 bases and J by 6 bases, with 8 bases between the two germline ends. The CDR3 nucleotides are TGTGCCAGCAGCTTATCGAATACCAATGAGCAGTTCTTC. Translated: CASSLSNTNEQFF.

The V and J genes are TRBV12-3 or TRBV12-4 and TRBJ2-2; a possible D gene is TRBD1 (7 bases). The CDR3 runs to 15 residues. The V end was cut by 6 bases, the J end by 5 bases, with 16 bases between. The CDR3 bases are TGTGCCAGCAGCAGGTCAGGGGGGAGTACCGGGGAGCTGTTTTTT. Translation gives CASSRSGGSTGELFF.

The CDR3 DNA sequence: TGTGCCAGCATCATGGACAGGGGGCTGTGGTCCTACAATGAGCAGTTCTTC. As protein: CASIMDRGLWSYNEQFF. The V and J genes are TRBV2 and TRBJ2-1, with 11 bases matching TRBD1. This CDR3 has 17 amino acids. Per germline, CDR1 SNHLY and CDR2 FYNNEI. The trim removed 7 bases at V and 1 base at J, leaving 9 bases unmatched.

This clonotype has a handful of counts. The chain has TRBV20-1 and TRBJ2-1; D might be TRBD2 (5 bases). V dropped 7 bases and J dropped 6 bases, with 16 bases sitting between them. CDR1 is DFQATT and CDR2 is SNEGSKA in the germline V gene (reference sequence). The CDR3 has 13 residues. In DNA, the CDR3 is TGCAGTGGCAAGGGTGGGAGTCGCAATGAGCAGTTCTTC. It yields the protein CSGKGGSRNEQFF.

The sample holds a few counts of this clonotype. This rearrangement joins TRBV7-6 to TRBJ2-2; 11 bases map to TRBD1. Germline loops: CDR1 SGHVS, CDR2 FNYEAQ. Losses at the gene ends were 0 bases for V and 3 bases for J; bases not matched to a gene: 6. The CDR3 runs 18 residues. The CDR3 loop is CASSLARRDRGYTGELFF. CDR3 coding DNA: TGTGCCAGCAGCTTAGCAAGGAGGGACAGGGGGTACACCGGGGAGCTGTTTTTT.

This clonotype was found many times. This chain joins TRBV6-1 and TRBJ1-1; D is undetermined. This CDR3 spans 11 amino acids. Germline loops: CDR1 MNHNS, CDR2 SASEGT. Trimming took off 6 bases at V and 7 bases at J, with 9 bases between the two ends. The CDR3 sequence: CASSSTNEAFF. CDR3 in DNA: TGTGCCAGCAGCTCCACAAATGAAGCTTTCTTT.

This clonotype was counted ten times or more. The V and J genes are TRBV10-3 and TRBJ2-1; D perhaps matches TRBD2 (6 bases). Germline loops: CDR1 ENHRY, CDR2 SYGVKD. CDR3 size: 17 residues. Trimming took off 2 bases at V and 1 base at J, with 15 bases between the two ends. Here the CDR3 reads CAISEIASVNSYNEQFF. The CDR3 nucleotides are TGTGCCATCAGTGAGATCGCTAGCGTTAATTCCTACAATGAGCAGTTCTTC.

This clonotype occurred a few times. The chain is built from TRBV20-1 and TRBJ2-7; 9 bases map to TRBD2. CDR3 length equals 17 residues. From germline, CDR1 is DFQATT and CDR2 SNEGSKA (reference sequence). With 4 bases clipped from V and 0 bases from J, the junction kept 13 bases outside the gene matches. The CDR3 DNA reads TGCAGTGCTACCCGTCCGGGACTAGCAGTCGGCTCCTACGAGCAGTACTTC. This translates into CSATRPGLAVGSYEQYF.

This clonotype was seen at least ten times. The CDR3 DNA sequence: TGTGCCAGCAGTCCCTGGGGGGGTCTCTATGGCTACACCTTC. Protein sequence: CASSPWGGLYGYTF. The V and J genes are TRBV27 and TRBJ1-2, with D perhaps TRBD1 (5 bases). Germline V gene data show CDR1 as MNHEY and CDR2 as SMNVEV (reference sequence). This CDR3 region has 14 residues. V dropped 5 bases and J dropped 4 bases, with 14 bases sitting between them.

This clonotype came up many times. This chain links TRBV2 with TRBJ2-1, with unresolved D. There are 13 residues in the CDR3. From germline, CDR1 is SNHLY and CDR2 FYNNEI. V was pared by 6 bases and J by 4 bases, with 10 bases between. The CDR3 region is CASRASFYNEQFF. The CDR3 nucleotides read TGTGCCAGCAGGGCTAGTTTTTACAATGAGCAGTTCTTC.

This clonotype appeared a few times. The chain uses TRBV10-3 and TRBJ2-2; a possible D gene is TRBD1 (6 bases). The CDR3 covers 14 residues. The V gene's germline CDR1 is ENHRY and CDR2 SYGVKD. The V gene lost 5 bases and the J gene lost 1 base, with 8 bases spanning the gap. CDR3 protein: CAISMGQNTGELFF. In DNA, the CDR3 is TGTGCCATCAGTATGGGACAGAACACCGGGGAGCTGTTTTTT.

This clonotype appeared many times. The genes are TRBV12-3 or TRBV12-4 and TRBJ2-3; D might be TRBD2 (7 bases). V shed 6 bases and J shed 0 bases, with 16 bases lying between them. The CDR3 sequence is 16 residues long. The CDR3 nucleotides are TGTGCCAGCAGCCCACCCTCGGGGGGCAGCACAGATACGCAGTATTTT. Encoded protein: CASSPPSGGSTDTQYF.

The gene calls are TRBV29-1 and TRBJ2-5, with TRBD2 matching over 9 bases. Germline V gene lookup returns CDR1 SQVTM and CDR2 ANQGSEA. The CDR3 spans 14 residues. V lost 3 bases, J lost 5 bases, and 7 bases stayed unmatched. As DNA, the CDR3 is TGCAGCGTTGATGGTAGCGGGAGTTTGGAGACCCAGTACTTC. This translates into CSVDGSGSLETQYF.

This clonotype showed up just a few times. The chain joins TRBV28 to TRBJ2-6; D is ambiguous. V was clipped by 10 bases and J by 0 bases, with 7 bases between them. Per the germline V gene, CDR1 is MDHEN and CDR2 is SYDVKM. This CDR3 has 13 amino acids. The CDR3 sequence is CATRYSGANVLTF. The CDR3 nucleotides are TGTGCCACCCGGTACTCTGGGGCCAACGTCCTGACTTTC.

The chain joins TRBV28 to TRBJ2-7; D is perhaps TRBD2 (7 bases). The V gene lost 7 bases and the J gene lost 6 bases, with 19 bases spanning the gap. CDR1 MDHEN and CDR2 SYDVKM come from the germline V gene. This CDR3 spans 14 amino acids. The CDR3 is CASNSIGRGLEQYV. The CDR3 DNA reads TGTGCCAGCAATTCCATCGGGCGGGGGCTCGAGCAGTACGTC.

In its sample, this clonotype was seen many times. The V and J genes are TRBV7-8 and TRBJ2-1, with no clear D. The CDR3 extends over 17 amino acids. Germline values: CDR1 SGHVS, CDR2 FQNEAQ. V lost 2 bases, J lost 0 bases, and 14 bases lay in between. The CDR3, as DNA: TGTGCCAGCAGCTTAACCGGGCGGTCCAGCTCCTACAATGAGCAGTTCTTC. This translates into CASSLTGRSSSYNEQFF.

The chain links TRBV7-2 to TRBJ2-7, with TRBD2 matching over 8 bases. The V gene end was trimmed by 1 base and the J gene end by 6 bases; junction bases not matched to a gene: 8. CDR3 size: 15 residues. Looked up from germline, CDR1 is SGHTA and CDR2 is FQGNSA. The CDR3 region is CASSLDSGALREQYV. In DNA, the CDR3 is TGTGCCAGCAGCTTAGATAGCGGGGCGCTTCGCGAGCAGTACGTC.

The rearrangement joins TRBV3-1 to TRBJ2-4, with D hard to call. Germline V gene sequence: CDR1 LGHDT, CDR2 YNNKEL (reference sequence). The CDR3 consists of 18 residues. The V and J ends lost 11 bases and 2 bases respectively, with 28 bases between them. CDR3 DNA sequence: TGTGCCTCCTGCCAAGCTCTTACTGGCGGAACTACCAAAAACATTCAGTACTTC. It specifies CASCQALTGGTTKNIQYF.

In this sample, this clonotype turned up a few times. The V and J genes are TRBV2 and TRBJ2-3; no definite D call. This CDR3 is built from 13 residues. Germline V CDR1 and CDR2: SNHLY, FYNNEI. The V and J ends lost 6 bases and 8 bases respectively, with 15 bases between them. CDR3 in amino acids: CASRLTSSGTQYF. CDR3 bases: TGTGCCAGCAGATTGACTTCGTCGGGTACGCAGTATTTT.

This sequence joins TRBV12-3 or TRBV12-4 and TRBJ2-7, with D perhaps TRBD1 (6 bases). The V end was cut by 5 bases, the J end by 7 bases, with 21 bases between. The CDR3 loop spans 15 amino acids. The CDR3 is CASSPSGRGLVEQYF. The CDR3 DNA follows: TGTGCCAGCAGTCCCTCCGGCAGGGGCCTCGTGGAGCAGTACTTC.

This clonotype occurred many times. The chain employs TRBV6-1 and TRBJ2-7, with D perhaps matching TRBD2 (6 bases). The CDR3 is 15 residues long. Trimming removed 7 bases at V and 4 bases at J, with 20 bases between. Germline CDR1 reads MNHNS; CDR2 reads SASEGT. CDR3 DNA: TGTGCCAGCAACAACGGGGGTTGGAACGAATACGAGCAGTACTTC. Amino acid sequence: CASNNGGWNEYEQYF.

The chain combines TRBV20-1 with TRBJ2-5, with D possibly TRBD1 on 6 matching bases. CDR3 length: 14 residues. Germline V lookup: CDR1 DFQATT, CDR2 SNEGSKA (reference sequence). The V and J ends lost 5 bases and 5 bases respectively, with 18 bases between them. CDR3 coding DNA: TGCAGTGCTGGATATAACGACAGGCAGGAGACCCAGTACTTC. Protein product: CSAGYNDRQETQYF.

This clonotype was seen a handful of times. The rearrangement uses TRBV3-1 and TRBJ2-7, with 8 bases lining up with TRBD2. CDR3 length: 17 residues. With 1 base clipped from V and 2 bases from J, the junction kept 10 bases outside the gene matches. Per germline, CDR1 LGHDT and CDR2 YNNKEL (reference sequence). The CDR3 DNA follows: TGTGCCAGCAGCCAAGGGGGACTGACGGGGGGGCCCTACGAGCAGTACTTC. It translates to CASSQGGLTGGPYEQYF.